The present entry profiles one T cell receptor (beta chain) with its context. TCRdb re-derived calls from the reads in MiXCR, one entry per CDR3 protein. The repertoire has roughly 720,000 distinct CDR3 sequences, roughly a third of them found once; the top ten carry 2.5% to 3%. The sample originates from a study of T cell repertoires in cytomegalovirus infection. Across the whole study: Public TCR beta signatures were indicative of both CMV infection and a matching HLA type.

Trimming pared 4 bases from V and 0 bases from J, leaving 9 bases between. Germline V gene data show CDR1 as LNHDA and CDR2 as SQIVND (reference sequence). This CDR3 has 14 residues. This TCR came from a human donor in good health (CMV status not recorded). Some clones in this sample may be carry-over from other donors' samples. The chain recombines TRBV19 with TRBJ1-1; D not resolved. Sequenced material: PBMCs. CDR3 nucleotide sequence: TGTGCCAGTAGTAGTAGGCCTTTGAACACTGAAGCTTTCTTT. This sequence encodes CASSSRPLNTEAFF.